This passage covers 19 T cell receptor beta chains from one sample sequenced in a study of cytomegalovirus exposure and HLA in healthy donors. It was with 60 Vbeta and 13 Jbeta primers that the PCR ran. Only in-frame clones appear in the TCRdb table, and some are missing; sequencing was by immunoSEQ multiplex PCR. The sample comprises about 99,000 clones, roughly a tenth of which are singletons, and 5% to 6.5% rests with the top ten. Source material: PBMCs. The origin of the receptors is a man in his forties in good health and CMV-seropositive.

This clone has only a few counts. The chain is built from TRBV6-1 and TRBJ2-1; D gene unclear. The germline gives CDR1 MNHNS, CDR2 SASEGT. This CDR3 contains 14 residues. The V end was cut by 5 bases, the J end by 3 bases, with 11 bases between. The DNA for the CDR3 is TGTGCCAGCAGTCCCTCGGGTCTCTACAATGAGCAGTTCTTC. Residues: CASSPSGLYNEQFF.

The chain carries TRBV5-4 and TRBJ2-5; tentatively, D is TRBD1 (6 bases). The germline CDR1 and CDR2 sequences are SGHNT and YYREEE (reference sequence). The CDR3 sequence is 14 residues long. V shed 5 bases and J shed 5 bases, with 16 bases lying between them. CDR3 DNA: TGTGCCAGCAGACAGGACAGACTTTTGGAGACCCAGTACTTC. Protein product: CASRQDRLLETQYF.

The chain recombines TRBV5-6 with TRBJ2-3; possible D gene TRBD2, 6 bases. Germline assignment: CDR1 SGHDT and CDR2 YYEEEE. The CDR3 totals 15 residues. With 0 bases removed from V and 5 bases from J, the gap between germline ends came to 13 bases. CDR3 in amino acids: CASSLVGGGRDTQYF. Here the CDR3 DNA reads TGTGCCAGCAGCTTGGTGGGGGGAGGAAGAGATACGCAGTATTTT.

The V call is TRBV6-5, the J call TRBJ2-5, with D perhaps TRBD2 (6 bases). The J call may be wrong; the DNA end is better matched by TRBJ2-7. The CDR3 length is 15 residues. Germline V gene sequence: CDR1 MNHEY, CDR2 SVGAGI. The CDR3 sequence is CASSGERRGFYEQYF. The DNA of the CDR3 is TGTGCCAGCAGTGGGGAAAGGCGGGGTTTTTACGAGCAGTACTTC.

The CDR3 DNA reads TGTGCCAGCAGTTACTCGATACGGTCTAACTATGGCTACACCTTC. Its protein product is CASSYSIRSNYGYTF. The V call is TRBV6-6, the J call TRBJ1-2; D is undetermined. Looked up from germline, CDR1 is MNHNY and CDR2 is SVGAGI (reference sequence). V dropped 0 bases and J dropped 0 bases, with 8 bases sitting between them. The CDR3 consists of 15 residues.

The chain couples TRBV4-1 to TRBJ2-3, with 9 bases that match TRBD2. Looked up from germline, CDR1 is MGHRA and CDR2 is YSYEKL. V lost 1 base, J lost 5 bases, and 10 bases stayed unmatched. CDR3 length equals 17 residues. The DNA of the CDR3 is TGCGCCAGCAGCCAAGTCCCTCCTAGCGGGAAGGGAGATACGCAGTATTTT. As protein: CASSQVPPSGKGDTQYF.

This clone turned up a few times. The V call is TRBV27, the J call TRBJ1-6; D gene ambiguous. V shed 7 bases and J shed 5 bases, with 12 bases lying between them. The CDR3 totals 14 residues. CDR1 is MNHEY and CDR2 is SMNVEV in the germline V gene (reference sequence). For the CDR3, the DNA is TGTGCCAGCACTCTAAGTCGGGATAATTCACCCCTCCACTTT. Its protein product is CASTLSRDNSPLHF.

The chain employs TRBV7-9 and TRBJ2-2, with TRBD2 matching 16 bases. The germline V gene has CDR1 SEHNR and CDR2 FQNEAQ (reference sequence). The junction had 11 bases not matched to a gene; V was cut back by 5 bases and J by 5 bases. The CDR3 covers 19 residues. CDR3 loop: CASSQGTSGRAVWTGELFF. CDR3 in DNA: TGTGCCAGCAGCCAAGGGACTAGCGGGAGGGCGGTATGGACCGGGGAGCTGTTTTTT.

This clone was detected a few times. The rearrangement uses TRBV15 and TRBJ2-5, with TRBD2 as a possible D gene (5 bases). CDR3 length equals 15 residues. Germline-derived CDR1 and CDR2 are LNHNV and YYDKDF (reference sequence). V lost 5 bases and J lost 5, with 18 bases in between. CDR3 protein: CATSGQPGIWETQYF. DNA of the CDR3: TGTGCCACCAGCGGCCAGCCGGGGATTTGGGAGACCCAGTACTTC.

This clone has only a few counts. The J gene is TRBJ2-7, the V gene TRBV15; 7 positions match TRBD1. The CDR3 runs to 16 residues. V trimming: 0 bases; J trimming: 6 bases; junction bases outside the gene matches: 11. Germline V gene sequence: CDR1 LNHNV, CDR2 YYDKDF (reference sequence). The CDR3: CATSRERGQIYGEQYF. The CDR3 DNA sequence: TGTGCCACCAGCAGAGAAAGGGGACAGATCTACGGCGAGCAGTACTTC.

This clone has ten or more counts. The rearrangement links TRBV25-1 to TRBJ1-4, with D possibly being TRBD1 (5 bases). The CDR3 is 16 residues long. Looked up from germline, CDR1 is MGHDK and CDR2 is SYGVNS. The V end lost 0 bases, the J end lost 4 bases, and 12 bases lay between the germline ends. DNA for the CDR3: TGTGCCAGCAGTGAATATAATGGGCAGGGTAATGAAAAACTGTTTTTT. Protein sequence: CASSEYNGQGNEKLFF.

This clone was counted between two and nine times. The chain has TRBV9 and TRBJ2-1, with 8 positions matching TRBD2. The CDR3 has 15 amino acids. Germline trimming cut 0 bases from V and 8 bases from J; bases unmatched to any gene: 7. Germline lookup yields CDR1 SGDLS and CDR2 YYNGEE. The CDR3 is CASSVAGGPSDEQFF. CDR3 DNA sequence: TGTGCCAGCAGCGTAGCGGGAGGGCCTTCAGATGAGCAGTTCTTC.

This clone was seen a handful of times. The gene calls are TRBV5-1 and TRBJ1-4; 7 bases agree with TRBD1. Germline lookup yields CDR1 SGHRS and CDR2 YFSETQ. The J segment lost 4 bases and the V segment lost 0 bases, leaving 3 bases of the junction unmatched. This CDR3 comprises 15 residues. The CDR3 loop is CASSLEGALNEKLFF. The CDR3 DNA reads TGCGCCAGCAGCTTGGAGGGGGCTCTTAATGAAAAACTGTTTTTT.

This clone has just a few counts. The chain links TRBV7-8 to TRBJ1-2; tentatively, D is TRBD1 (6 bases). V lost 5 bases and J lost 4, with 17 bases in between. Germline CDR1 and CDR2: SGHVS and FQNEAQ. The CDR3 sequence is 15 residues long. The CDR3 coding sequence is TGTGCCAGCAGCCCCCGATCCGTACAGGGCTATGGCTACACCTTC. This translates into CASSPRSVQGYGYTF.

The rearrangement uses TRBV7-2 and TRBJ1-1; D may be TRBD1 (5 bases). Germline V gene lookup returns CDR1 SGHTA and CDR2 FQGNSA. The CDR3 consists of 16 residues. V lost 5 bases to trimming and J lost 0 bases, with 16 bases between them. CDR3 nucleotides: TGTGCCAGCAGCCGCAGGGTTCCCCATTTGAACACTGAAGCTTTCTTT. Translation gives CASSRRVPHLNTEAFF.

The rearrangement joins TRBV2 to TRBJ2-7; 8 bases map to TRBD1. The CDR3 runs to 13 residues. V lost 9 bases to trimming and J lost 4 bases; unmatched junction nucleotides: 8. Per the germline V gene, CDR1 is SNHLY and CDR2 is FYNNEI. CDR3 amino acids: CARLRQGSYEQYF. CDR3 nucleotide sequence: TGTGCCAGACTCAGACAGGGGTCATACGAGCAGTACTTC.

The rearrangement links TRBV18 to TRBJ1-1; maybe TRBD1 (6 bases). Trimming removed 6 bases from V and 5 bases from J, with 19 bases in between. Per the germline V gene, CDR1 is KGHSH and CDR2 is LQKENI. The CDR3 is 15 residues long. The CDR3: CASSVYTTGYTEAFF. CDR3 bases: TGTGCCAGCTCCGTGTATACCACAGGGTATACTGAAGCTTTCTTT.

There are many counts of this clone. V is TRBV5-1 and J is TRBJ2-1; D may be TRBD2 (6 bases). The CDR3 consists of 15 residues. V lost 2 bases to trimming and J lost 3 bases, with 12 bases between them. The germline V gene encodes CDR1 SGHRS and CDR2 YFSETQ. The CDR3 DNA sequence: TGCGCCAGCAGCTTTAGGGACGGGGGCTACAATGAGCAGTTCTTC. Amino acid sequence: CASSFRDGGYNEQFF.

This clone has only a few counts. The chain joins TRBV6-5 to TRBJ2-7; 7 nucleotides line up with TRBD1. CDR3 size: 15 residues. After removal of 7 bases from V and 0 bases from J, the junction contained 9 bases not matched to a gene. The V gene's germline CDR1 is MNHEY and CDR2 SVGAGI. CDR3: CASNRDRGSSYEQYF. The CDR3 nucleotides read TGTGCCAGCAACCGGGACAGAGGTAGCTCCTACGAGCAGTACTTC.